The 7 T cell receptor beta chains below all came from one sample that was sequenced in a study of T cell responses to AZD1222 COVID-19 vaccine. Assay used: immunoSEQ multiplex PCR; TCRdb lists only in-frame clones, some missing. The sample consists of 20,000 to 30,000 clones, more than 85% of them appearing once. Sequenced material: peripheral blood, taken 28 days after the second AZD1222 dose. The origin of the receptors is an adult who received the AZD1222 COVID-19 vaccine.

The chain combines TRBV5-5 with TRBJ1-2; maybe TRBD1 (6 bases). Per germline, CDR1 SGHKS and CDR2 YYEKEE (reference sequence). V was cut by 4 bases and J by 4 bases, with 11 bases left in between. The CDR3 sequence is 13 residues long. CDR3 nucleotides: TGTGCCAGCAGCCCGGGACAACTCTATGGCTACACCTTC. Amino acids: CASSPGQLYGYTF.

This chain links TRBV5-1 with TRBJ2-7; D is unclear. This CDR3 contains 14 residues. CDR1 is SGHRS, CDR2 YFSETQ, per germline. Trimming took off 6 bases at V and 1 base at J, with 14 bases between the two ends. The CDR3: CASTTSLPSYEQYF. The CDR3 region has the DNA TGCGCCAGCACCACAAGTCTCCCGTCCTACGAGCAGTACTTC.

In this sample, this clone turned up once. The chain uses TRBV6-5 and TRBJ1-1; TRBD1 matches at 7 bases. Germline loops: CDR1 MNHEY, CDR2 SVGAGI. The J segment lost 3 bases and the V segment lost 6 bases, leaving 10 bases of the junction unmatched. The CDR3 has 15 amino acids. Here the CDR3 reads CASRYTHRGYTEAFF. CDR3 bases: TGTGCCAGCAGATACACTCACAGGGGTTACACTGAAGCTTTCTTT.

The chain employs TRBV2 and TRBJ1-1; perhaps TRBD1 as D (5 bases). Germline V lookup: CDR1 SNHLY, CDR2 FYNNEI. CDR3 size: 13 residues. V lost 7 bases, J lost 5 bases, and 14 bases lay in between. The CDR3 loop reads CASTLGPGTEAFF. Written as DNA, the CDR3 is TGTGCCAGCACTTTAGGACCAGGGACTGAAGCTTTCTTT.

The rearrangement joins TRBV20-1 to TRBJ2-7; D remains ambiguous. In germline, CDR1 is DFQATT, CDR2 SNEGSKA (reference sequence). This CDR3 contains 10 residues. Trimming left V 4 bases short and J 5 bases short, with 6 bases between. The CDR3 sequence: CSAKTNEQYF. CDR3 nucleotide sequence: TGCAGTGCTAAAACGAACGAGCAGTACTTC.

The gene calls are TRBV28 and TRBJ2-7, with a weak D call TRBD2 (6 bases). The germline gives CDR1 MDHEN, CDR2 SYDVKM. V shed 3 bases and J shed 7 bases, with 10 bases lying between them. The CDR3 extends over 12 amino acids. Written as DNA, the CDR3 is TGTGCCAGCAGTTTCTCCGGGGGAGAGCAGTACTTC. It encodes CASSFSGGEQYF.

The rearrangement joins TRBV7-9 to TRBJ1-6; 7 nucleotides match TRBD1. The germline V gene has CDR1 SEHNR and CDR2 FQNEAQ (reference sequence). This CDR3 comprises 14 residues. J gave up 10 bases and V 7 bases, and 10 bases lay outside the gene matches. The CDR3 loop is CASTFTGEGSPLHF. The CDR3 DNA sequence: TGTGCCAGCACCTTTACAGGGGAGGGGTCACCCCTCCACTTT. Full variable domain (missing parts from reference TRBV7-9 and TRBJ1-6): DTGVSQNPRHKITKRGQNVTFRCDPISEHNRLYWYRQTLGQGPEFLTYFQNEAQLEKSRLLSDRFSAERPKGSFSTLEIQRTEQGDSAMYLCASTFTGEGSPLHFGNGTRLTVT.